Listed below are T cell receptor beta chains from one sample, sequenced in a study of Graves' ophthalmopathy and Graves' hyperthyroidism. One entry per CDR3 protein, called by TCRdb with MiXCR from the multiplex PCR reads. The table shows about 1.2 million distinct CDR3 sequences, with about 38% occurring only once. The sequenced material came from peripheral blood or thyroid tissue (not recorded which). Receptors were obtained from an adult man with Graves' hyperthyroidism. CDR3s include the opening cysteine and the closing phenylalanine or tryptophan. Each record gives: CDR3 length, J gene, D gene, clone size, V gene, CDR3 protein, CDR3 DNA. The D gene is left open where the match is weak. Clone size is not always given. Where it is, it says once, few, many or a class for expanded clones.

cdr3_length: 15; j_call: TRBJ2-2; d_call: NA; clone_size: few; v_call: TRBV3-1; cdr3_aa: CASSQVSSPDGELFF; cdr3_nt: TGTGCCAGCAGCCAAGTGTCCAGTCCCGACGGGGAGCTGTTTTTT
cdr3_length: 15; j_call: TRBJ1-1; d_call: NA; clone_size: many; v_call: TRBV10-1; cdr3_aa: CASSGLRLGDGEAFF; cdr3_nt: TGCGCCAGCAGTGGTTTAAGGTTGGGGGACGGTGAAGCTTTCTTT
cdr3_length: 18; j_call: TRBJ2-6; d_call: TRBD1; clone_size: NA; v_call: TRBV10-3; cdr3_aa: CAISGGTGYSSGANVLTF; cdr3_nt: TGTGCCATCAGTGGTGGGACAGGATATAGCTCTGGGGCCAACGTCCTGACTTTC
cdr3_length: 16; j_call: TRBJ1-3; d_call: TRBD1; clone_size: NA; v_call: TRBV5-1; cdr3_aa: CASRDGTGGLGNTIYF; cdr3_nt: TGCGCCAGCAGGGACGGGACAGGGGGCTTGGGAAACACCATATATTTT
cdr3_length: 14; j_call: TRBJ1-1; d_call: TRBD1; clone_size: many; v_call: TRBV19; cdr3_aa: CASRSRDRGTEAFF; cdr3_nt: TGTGCCAGCAGATCCCGGGACAGGGGCACTGAAGCTTTCTTT
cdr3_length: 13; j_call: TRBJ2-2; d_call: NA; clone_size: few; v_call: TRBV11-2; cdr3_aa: CASSPENTGELFF; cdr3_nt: TGTGCCAGCAGCCCCGAGAACACCGGGGAGCTGTTTTTT
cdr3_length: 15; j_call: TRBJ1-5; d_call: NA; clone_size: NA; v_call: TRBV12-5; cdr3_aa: CASGLGLSFNQPQHF; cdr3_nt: TGTGCTAGTGGTTTGGGACTTTCTTTCAATCAGCCCCAGCATTTT
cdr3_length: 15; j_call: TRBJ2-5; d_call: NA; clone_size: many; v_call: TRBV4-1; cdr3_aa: CASSQHTTPQETQYF; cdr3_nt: TGCGCCAGCAGCCAACATACTACACCTCAAGAGACCCAGTACTTC
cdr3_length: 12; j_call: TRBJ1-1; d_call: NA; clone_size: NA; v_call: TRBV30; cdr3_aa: CAWGPMLYEAFF; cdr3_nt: TGTGCCTGGGGCCCGATGTTATATGAAGCTTTCTTT
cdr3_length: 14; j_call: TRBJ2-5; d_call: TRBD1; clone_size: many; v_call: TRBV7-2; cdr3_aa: CASSLQGGAETQYF; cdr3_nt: TGTGCCAGCAGCTTACAAGGGGGCGCTGAGACCCAGTACTTC
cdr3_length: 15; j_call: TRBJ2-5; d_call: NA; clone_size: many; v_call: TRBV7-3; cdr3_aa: CASSDRDRTQETQYF; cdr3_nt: TGTGCCAGCAGCGATCGAGACAGGACTCAAGAGACCCAGTACTTC
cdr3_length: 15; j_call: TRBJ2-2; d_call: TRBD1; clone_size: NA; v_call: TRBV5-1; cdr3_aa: CAGRTGAINTGELFF; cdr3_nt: TGCGCCGGCAGGACAGGGGCGATTAACACCGGGGAGCTGTTTTTT
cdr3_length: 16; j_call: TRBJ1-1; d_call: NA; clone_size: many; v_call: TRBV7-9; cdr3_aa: CASSLLPAPMNTEAFF; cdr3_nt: TGTGCCAGCAGCTTATTACCCGCACCCATGAACACTGAAGCTTTCTTT
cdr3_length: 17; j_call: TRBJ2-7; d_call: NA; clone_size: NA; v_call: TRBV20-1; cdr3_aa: CSARKRLALSGSYEQYF; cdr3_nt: TGCAGTGCTAGAAAAAGGCTAGCCCTATCCGGTAGCTACGAGCAGTACTTC
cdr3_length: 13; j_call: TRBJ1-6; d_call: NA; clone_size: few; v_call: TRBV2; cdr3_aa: CASLSSYNSPLHF; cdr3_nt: TGTGCCAGTTTAAGCTCCTATAATTCACCCCTCCACTTT
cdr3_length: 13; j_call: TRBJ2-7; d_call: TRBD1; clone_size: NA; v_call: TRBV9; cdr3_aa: CASSARQGLEQYF; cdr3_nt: TGTGCCAGCAGCGCCCGACAGGGCCTCGAGCAGTACTTC
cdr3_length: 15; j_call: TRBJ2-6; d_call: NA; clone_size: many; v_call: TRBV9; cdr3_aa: CASGLGGSGANVLTF; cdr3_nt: TGTGCCAGCGGCTTGGGGGGCTCTGGGGCCAACGTCCTGACTTTC
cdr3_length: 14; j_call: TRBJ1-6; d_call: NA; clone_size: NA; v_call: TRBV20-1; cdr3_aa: CSAPKGPSPSPLHF; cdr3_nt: TGCAGTGCTCCAAAAGGGCCAAGCCCTTCACCCCTCCACTTT
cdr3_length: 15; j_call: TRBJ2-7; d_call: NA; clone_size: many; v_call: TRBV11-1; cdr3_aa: CASSTSSYGGDEQYF; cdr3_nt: TGTGCCAGCAGCACCTCATCCTACGGCGGGGACGAGCAGTACTTC
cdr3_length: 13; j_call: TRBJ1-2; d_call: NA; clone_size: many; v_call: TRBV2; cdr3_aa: CASRSGPVYGYTF; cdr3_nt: TGTGCCAGCAGGTCCGGGCCGGTATATGGCTACACCTTC
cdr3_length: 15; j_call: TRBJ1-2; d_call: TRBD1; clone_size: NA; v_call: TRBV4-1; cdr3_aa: CASSHDTDRSYGYTF; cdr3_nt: TGCGCCAGCAGCCACGACACGGACAGGAGCTATGGCTACACCTTC
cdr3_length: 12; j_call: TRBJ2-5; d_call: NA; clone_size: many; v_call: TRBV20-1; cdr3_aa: CSARGPQETQYF; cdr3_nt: TGCAGTGCTAGGGGACCGCAAGAGACCCAGTACTTC
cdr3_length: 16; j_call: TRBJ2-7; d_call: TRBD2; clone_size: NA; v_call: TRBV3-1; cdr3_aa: CASSQDLSGGPYEQYF; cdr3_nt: TGTGCCAGCAGCCAAGATCTGAGCGGGGGGCCCTACGAGCAGTACTTC
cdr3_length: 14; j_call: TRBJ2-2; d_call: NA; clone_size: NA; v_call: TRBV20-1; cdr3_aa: CSARDPSVGGELFF; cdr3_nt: TGCAGTGCTAGAGACCCTAGTGTTGGCGGGGAGCTGTTTTTT
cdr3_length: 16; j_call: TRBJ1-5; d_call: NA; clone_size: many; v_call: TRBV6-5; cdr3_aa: CASSYSGVSSNQPQHF; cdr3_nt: TGTGCCAGCAGTTACTCCGGGGTCTCTAGCAATCAGCCCCAGCATTTT
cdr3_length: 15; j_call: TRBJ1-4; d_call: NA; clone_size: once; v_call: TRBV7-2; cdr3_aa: CASSLGPRDAEKLFF; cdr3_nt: TGTGCCAGCAGCTTAGGCCCCAGGGATGCTGAAAAACTGTTTTTT
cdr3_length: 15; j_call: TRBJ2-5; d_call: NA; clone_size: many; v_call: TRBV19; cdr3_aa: CASSPRDSNQETQYF; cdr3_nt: TGTGCCAGTAGCCCAAGGGATAGCAACCAAGAGACCCAGTACTTC
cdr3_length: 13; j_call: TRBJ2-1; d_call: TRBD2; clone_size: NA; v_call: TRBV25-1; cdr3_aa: CASSRGGYNEQFF; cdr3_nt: TGTGCCAGCAGTCGGGGGGGGTACAATGAGCAGTTCTTC
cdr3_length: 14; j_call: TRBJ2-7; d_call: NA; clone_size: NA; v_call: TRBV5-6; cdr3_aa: CASSSDRGFFEQYF; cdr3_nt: TGTGCCAGCAGTTCGGACCGGGGGTTCTTCGAGCAGTACTTC
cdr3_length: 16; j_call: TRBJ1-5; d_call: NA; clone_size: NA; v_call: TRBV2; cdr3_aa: CASSLEVRYHNQPQHF; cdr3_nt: TGTGCCAGCAGCTTAGAGGTTCGGTACCACAATCAGCCCCAGCATTTT
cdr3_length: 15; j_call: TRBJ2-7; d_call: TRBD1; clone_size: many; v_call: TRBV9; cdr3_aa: CASSVGQGETYEQYF; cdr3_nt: TGTGCCAGCAGCGTAGGACAGGGGGAGACCTACGAGCAGTACTTC
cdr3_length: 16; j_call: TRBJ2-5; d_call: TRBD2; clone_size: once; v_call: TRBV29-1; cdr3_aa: CSAPSVSGGYQETQYF; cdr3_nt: TGCAGCGCCCCCAGTGTTAGCGGGGGTTACCAAGAGACCCAGTACTTC
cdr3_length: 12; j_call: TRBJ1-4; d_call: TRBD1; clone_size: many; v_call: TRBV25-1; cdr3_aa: CASSVWDRKLFF; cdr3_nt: TGTGCCAGCAGTGTTTGGGACAGAAAACTGTTTTTT
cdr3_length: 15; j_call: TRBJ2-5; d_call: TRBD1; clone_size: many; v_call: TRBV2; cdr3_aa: CASRPPGTGWQTQYF; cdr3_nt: TGTGCCAGCAGACCCCCCGGGACAGGGTGGCAGACCCAGTACTTC
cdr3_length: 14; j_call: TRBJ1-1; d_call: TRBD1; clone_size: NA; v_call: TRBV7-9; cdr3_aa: CASIEGAYNTETFF; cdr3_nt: TGTGCCAGCATCGAGGGGGCGTATAACACTGAAACTTTCTTT
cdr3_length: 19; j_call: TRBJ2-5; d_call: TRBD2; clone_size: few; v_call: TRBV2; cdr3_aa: CASSVWREGTVALQETQYF; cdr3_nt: TGTGCCAGCAGTGTATGGCGGGAGGGAACTGTCGCCCTCCAAGAGACCCAGTACTTC
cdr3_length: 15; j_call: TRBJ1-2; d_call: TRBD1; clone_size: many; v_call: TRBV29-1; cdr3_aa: CSVAGRGRRDYGYTF; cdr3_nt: TGCAGCGTTGCAGGCAGGGGGCGACGGGACTATGGCTACACCTTC
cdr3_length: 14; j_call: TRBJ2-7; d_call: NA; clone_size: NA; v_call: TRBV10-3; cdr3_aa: CASSQPPRSYEQYF; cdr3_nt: TGTGCCAGCAGTCAGCCGCCGCGCTCCTACGAGCAGTACTTC
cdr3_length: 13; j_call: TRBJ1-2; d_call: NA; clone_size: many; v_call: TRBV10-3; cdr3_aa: CAISEDGGRGYTF; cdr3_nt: TGTGCCATCAGTGAGGATGGGGGCAGGGGCTACACCTTC
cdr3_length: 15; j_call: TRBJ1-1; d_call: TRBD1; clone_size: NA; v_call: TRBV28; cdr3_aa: CASSSTTGANTEAFF; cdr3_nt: TGTGCCAGCAGTTCAACAACAGGGGCGAACACTGAAGCTTTCTTT
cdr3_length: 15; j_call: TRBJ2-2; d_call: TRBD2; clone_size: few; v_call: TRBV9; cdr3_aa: CASSPRLAPTGELFF; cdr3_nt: TGTGCCAGCAGCCCGCGACTAGCCCCCACCGGGGAGCTGTTTTTT
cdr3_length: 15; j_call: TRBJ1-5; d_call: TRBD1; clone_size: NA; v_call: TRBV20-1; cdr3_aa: CSASGGTGMNQPQHF; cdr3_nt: TGCAGTGCTTCCGGCGGGACAGGCATGAATCAGCCCCAGCATTTT
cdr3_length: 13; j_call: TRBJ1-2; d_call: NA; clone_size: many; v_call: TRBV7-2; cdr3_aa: CASRPSYSYGYTF; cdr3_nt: TGTGCCAGCAGACCCTCCTATTCCTATGGCTACACCTTC
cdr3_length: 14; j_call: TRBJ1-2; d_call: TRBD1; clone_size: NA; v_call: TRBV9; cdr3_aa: CASLPPDRGGGYTF; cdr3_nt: TGTGCCAGCTTGCCGCCCGACAGGGGTGGTGGCTACACCTTC
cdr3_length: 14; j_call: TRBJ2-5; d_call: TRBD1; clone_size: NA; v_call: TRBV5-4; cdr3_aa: CASSPGQWKETQYF; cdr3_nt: TGTGCTAGCAGCCCGGGACAGTGGAAAGAGACCCAGTACTTC
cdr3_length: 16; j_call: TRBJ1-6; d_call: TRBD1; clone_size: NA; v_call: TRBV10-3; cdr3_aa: CAISDGTGEVRSPLHF; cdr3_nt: TGTGCCATCAGTGACGGGACAGGGGAGGTTCGATCACCCCTCCACTTT
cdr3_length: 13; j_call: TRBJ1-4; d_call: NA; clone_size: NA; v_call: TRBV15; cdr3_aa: CASKALTNEKLFF; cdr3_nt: TGTGCCAGCAAAGCTCTAACTAATGAAAAACTGTTTTTT
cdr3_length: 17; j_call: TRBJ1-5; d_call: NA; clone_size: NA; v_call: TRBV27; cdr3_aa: CASSLWFPGISNQPQHF; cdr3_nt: TGTGCCAGCAGTTTATGGTTTCCGGGGATTAGCAATCAGCCCCAGCATTTT
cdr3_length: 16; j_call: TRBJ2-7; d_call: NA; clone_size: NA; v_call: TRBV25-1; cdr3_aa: CASSGPRTLVPYEQYF; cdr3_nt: TGTGCCAGCAGTGGACCGAGGACACTTGTCCCCTACGAGCAGTACTTC
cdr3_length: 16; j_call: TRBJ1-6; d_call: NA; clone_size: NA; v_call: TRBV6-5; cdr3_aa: CASSYSPGGINSPLHF; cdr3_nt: TGTGCCAGCAGTTACTCCCCCGGGGGAATTAATTCACCCCTCCACTTT
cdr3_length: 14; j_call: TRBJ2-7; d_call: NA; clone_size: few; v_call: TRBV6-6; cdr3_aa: CASSLAGNFYEQYF; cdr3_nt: TGTGCCAGCAGTCTAGCTGGAAATTTCTACGAGCAGTACTTC
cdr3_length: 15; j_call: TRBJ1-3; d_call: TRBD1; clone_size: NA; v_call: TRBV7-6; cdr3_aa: CASSPRTGTGNTISF; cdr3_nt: TGTGCCAGCAGCCCCCGGACAGGGACTGGAAACACCATATCTTTT
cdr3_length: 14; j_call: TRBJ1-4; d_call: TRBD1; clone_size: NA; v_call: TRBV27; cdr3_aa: CASGPTGRGEKLFF; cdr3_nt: TGTGCCAGCGGACCGACAGGGCGAGGTGAAAAACTGTTTTTT
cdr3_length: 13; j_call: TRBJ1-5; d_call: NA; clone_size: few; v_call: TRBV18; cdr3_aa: CASSPGRNEPQHF; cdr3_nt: TGTGCCAGCTCACCGGGTAGGAACGAGCCCCAGCATTTT
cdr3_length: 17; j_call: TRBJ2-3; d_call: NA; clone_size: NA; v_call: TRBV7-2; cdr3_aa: CASSLAFMRVTTDTQYF; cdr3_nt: TGTGCCAGCAGCCTAGCGTTTATGAGAGTTACCACAGATACGCAGTATTTT
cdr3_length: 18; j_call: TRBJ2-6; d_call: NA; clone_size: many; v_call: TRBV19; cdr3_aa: CASSIRITGNSGANVLTF; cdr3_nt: TGTGCCAGTAGTATTAGGATTACAGGGAACTCTGGGGCCAACGTCCTGACTTTC
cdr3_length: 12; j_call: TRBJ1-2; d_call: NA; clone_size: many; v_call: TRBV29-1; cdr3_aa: CSVGVVHYGYTF; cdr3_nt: TGCAGCGTGGGGGTTGTTCACTATGGCTACACCTTC
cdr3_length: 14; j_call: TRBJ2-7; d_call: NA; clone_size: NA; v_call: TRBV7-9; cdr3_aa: CAGSLGGSSYEQYF; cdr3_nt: TGTGCCGGCAGCTTAGGCGGTAGCTCCTACGAGCAGTACTTC
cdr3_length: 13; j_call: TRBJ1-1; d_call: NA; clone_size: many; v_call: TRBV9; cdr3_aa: CASSVGGGTTAFF; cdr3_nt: TGTGCCAGCAGCGTAGGAGGGGGGACTACGGCTTTCTTT